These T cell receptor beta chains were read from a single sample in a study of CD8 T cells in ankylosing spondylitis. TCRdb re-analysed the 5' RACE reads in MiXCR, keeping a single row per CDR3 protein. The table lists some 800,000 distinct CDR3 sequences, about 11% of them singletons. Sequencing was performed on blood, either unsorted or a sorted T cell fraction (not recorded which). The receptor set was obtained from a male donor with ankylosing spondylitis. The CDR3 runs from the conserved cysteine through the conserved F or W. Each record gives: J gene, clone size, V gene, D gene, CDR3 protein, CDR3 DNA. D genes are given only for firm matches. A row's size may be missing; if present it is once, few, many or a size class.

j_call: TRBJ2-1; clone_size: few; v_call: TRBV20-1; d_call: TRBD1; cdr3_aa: CSAVDRVGYNEQFF; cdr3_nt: TGCAGTGCCGTTGACAGGGTTGGGTACAATGAGCAGTTCTTC
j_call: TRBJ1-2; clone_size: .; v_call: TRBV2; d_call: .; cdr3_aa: CASSVVAYTF; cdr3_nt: TGTGCCAGCAGTGTCGTAGCCTACACCTTC
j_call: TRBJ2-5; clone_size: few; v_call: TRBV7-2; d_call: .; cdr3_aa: CASSSRQYRGETQYF; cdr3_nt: TGTGCCAGCAGCTCTAGACAGTACCGGGGGGAGACCCAGTACTTC
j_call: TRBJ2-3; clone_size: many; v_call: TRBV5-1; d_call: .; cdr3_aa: CASSEWTDTQYF; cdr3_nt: TGCGCCAGCAGCGAATGGACAGATACGCAGTATTTT
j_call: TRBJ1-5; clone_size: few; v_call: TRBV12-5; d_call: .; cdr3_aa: CASADSNSNQPQHF; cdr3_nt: TGTGCTAGTGCCGACAGTAATAGCAATCAGCCCCAGCATTTT
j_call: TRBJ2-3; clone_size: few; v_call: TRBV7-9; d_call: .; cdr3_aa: CASSGWDGPSTDTQYF; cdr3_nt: TGTGCCAGCAGCGGATGGGACGGTCCTAGCACAGATACGCAGTATTTT
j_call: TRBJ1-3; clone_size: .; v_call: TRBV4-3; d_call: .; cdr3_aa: CASSQDPYSGNTIYF; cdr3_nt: TGCGCCAGCAGCCAGGACCCTTATTCTGGAAACACCATATATTTT
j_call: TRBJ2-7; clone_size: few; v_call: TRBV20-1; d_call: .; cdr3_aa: CSASRWEGTYEQYF; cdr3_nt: TGCAGTGCTAGTCGTTGGGAAGGTACCTACGAGCAGTACTTC
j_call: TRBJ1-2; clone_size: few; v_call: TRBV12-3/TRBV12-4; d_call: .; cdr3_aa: CASSFVLGGYTF; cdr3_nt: TGTGCCAGCAGTTTCGTCCTCGGCGGCTACACCTTC
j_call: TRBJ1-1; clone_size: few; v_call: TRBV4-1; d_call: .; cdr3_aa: CASSHERTGNTEAFF; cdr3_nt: TGCGCCAGCAGTCATGAGCGGACGGGAAACACTGAAGCTTTCTTT
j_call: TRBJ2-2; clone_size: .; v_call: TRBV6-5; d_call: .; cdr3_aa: CASIKGRATGELFF; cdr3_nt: TGTGCCAGCATTAAAGGCAGGGCTACCGGGGAGCTGTTTTTT
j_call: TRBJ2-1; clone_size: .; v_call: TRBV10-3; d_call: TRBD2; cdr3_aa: CATTSGREYNEQFF; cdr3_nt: TGTGCCACAACGAGCGGGAGGGAGTACAATGAGCAGTTCTTC
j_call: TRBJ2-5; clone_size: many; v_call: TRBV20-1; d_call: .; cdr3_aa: CSARDGRTQETQYF; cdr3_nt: TGCAGTGCAAGGGACGGCCGAACCCAAGAGACCCAGTACTTC
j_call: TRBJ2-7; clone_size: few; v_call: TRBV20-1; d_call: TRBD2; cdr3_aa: CSAQGLAGGRAYEQYF; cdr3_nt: TGCAGTGCTCAGGGACTAGCGGGAGGTAGGGCCTACGAGCAGTACTTC
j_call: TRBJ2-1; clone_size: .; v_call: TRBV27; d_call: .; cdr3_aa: CASRRQANEQFF; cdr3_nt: TGTGCCAGCAGGCGACAGGCCAATGAGCAGTTCTTC
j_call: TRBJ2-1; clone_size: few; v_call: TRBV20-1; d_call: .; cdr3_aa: CSARFGRASSYNEQFF; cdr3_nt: TGCAGTGCTAGATTTGGCAGGGCTAGCTCCTACAATGAGCAGTTCTTC
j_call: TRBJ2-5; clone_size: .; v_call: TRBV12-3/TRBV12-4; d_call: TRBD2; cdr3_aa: CASSLPAGGPETQYF; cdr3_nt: TGTGCCAGCAGTTTACCCGCGGGGGGCCCAGAGACCCAGTACTTC
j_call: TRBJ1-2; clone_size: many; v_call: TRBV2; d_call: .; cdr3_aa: CASSPDSGGYTF; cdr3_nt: TGTGCCAGCAGCCCCGACAGCGGTGGCTACACCTTC
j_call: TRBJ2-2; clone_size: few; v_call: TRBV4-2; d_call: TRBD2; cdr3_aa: CASSQTSGGVGGELFF; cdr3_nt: TGTGCCAGCAGCCAGACTAGCGGGGGGGTCGGCGGGGAGCTGTTTTTT
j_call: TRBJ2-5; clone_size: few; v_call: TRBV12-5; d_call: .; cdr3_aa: CASGLAGTYRSGETQYF; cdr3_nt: TGTGCTAGTGGTTTGGCTGGGACATACCGTTCGGGAGAGACCCAGTACTTC
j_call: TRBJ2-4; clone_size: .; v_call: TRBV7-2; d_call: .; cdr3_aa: CASSLQGGNIQYF; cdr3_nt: TGTGCCAGCAGCCTACAGGGTGGGAACATTCAGTACTTC